The clone carrying this TCR beta chain was detected only a few times. The data derive from a study of blood T cell repertoires in COVID-19. The overall study: Collection of acute and convalescent COVID-19 samples took place in the United States, Italy and Spain.

Original methodology: Reference gene primer amplification gave nucleated cell count estimates. Sequencing used immunoSEQ multiplex PCR; TCRdb keeps in-frame clones, though not all of them. V, J and clone size derive from that table, while D and trimming were established from the DNA sequence. The sample records 150,000 to 200,000 clones, around 90% being singletons. The germline V gene has CDR1 LNHDA and CDR2 SQIVND (reference sequence). V dropped 1 base and J dropped 4; count of bases not matched to a gene: 3. The CDR3 contains 15 residues. The chain couples TRBV19 to TRBJ2-2; TRBD1 agrees at 7 bases. The receptor was isolated from a man aged 35 to 55 with acute or convalescent COVID-19. Sequenced input: peripheral blood. CDR3 sequence reads: CASSIVGQTTGELFF. The CDR3 coding sequence is TGTGCCAGTAGTATAGTGGGACAGACCACCGGGGAGCTGTTTTTT.